This TCR beta chain is from a study of blood T cell repertoires in COVID-19 (dated by TCRdb to between 2020 and 2021). Describing the broader study: Collaborator samples came from the United States, Italy and Spain and covered acute and convalescent phases of COVID-19. The material from the prospective study consisted of cDNA or gDNA derived from T cells, B-cell-depleted T cells, or PBMCs. The dataset comprised deeply sampled blood TCRbeta repertoires from subjects exposed to, actively infected with, or recovered from COVID-19. The repertoires were released in a freely available public database intended as a resource for research on the immune response to SARS-CoV-2. The samples were drawn from two sources: the first 160 participants of the ongoing ImmuneRACE study, and over 950 subjects contributed by 6 global collaborators. The sample metadata nearly always contained a de-identified subject ID, COVID-19 status, age in years and sex. Where HLA class I and class II types were available, the types were taken from metadata supplied by the sample provider, not from assay-based typing. Here is what the overall study found, with its caveats: How much clinical and demographic metadata was included differed by source and by participant, and the metadata was provided uncurated.

The collaborating institutions used their own protocols to collect whole blood in K2EDTA tubes. For TCRbeta analysis, collaborators shipped samples as frozen whole blood, isolated PBMCs, or DNA extracted from either of those sample types. A note on this clone: This receptor's antigen is unknown. Per-base qualities were not stored, and no clone one base away is much larger.

The immunoSEQ Assay, a bias-controlled multiplex PCR, was used to amplify TCRbeta CDR3 regions from genomic DNA. Under the source paper's analysis protocol: Within the assay, amplification of reference gene primers was used to estimate how many nucleated cells each sample contained. Sequence reads were collapsed and filtered to measure the absolute abundance of every unique TCRbeta CDR3 rearrangement. For each sample, productive Simpson clonality was calculated as the square root of Simpson's diversity index across productive rearrangements. TCRdb retrieved this table from immuneACCESS and kept in-frame rearrangements only. Not all clones are present; in checked studies, unresolved V genes account for under half, and no reason is known for the remainder. The V and J calls and clone size are taken from that table; D and trimming were inferred from the DNA. This sample gives some 37,000 clones in total; almost 90% of them show up just once. The leading ten clones occupy 9.5% to 13% of the sample.

The CDR3 starts with the cysteine, ends with the phenylalanine, and has 18 residues. Left in the record is the CDR3 DNA by itself, 54 bases read in frame from the first base. The germline V gene sets CDR1 to SGDLS and CDR2 to YYNGEE. The V end loses 3 bases and the J end loses 0 bases, and a stretch of 20 bases separates them. The chain joins TRBV9 to TRBJ2-3; a weak D assignment points to TRBD2 (5 bases agree). The source of this sequence is a man between 65 and 85 years old with acute or convalescent COVID-19. The specimen was peripheral blood. The nucleotides are TGTGCCAGCAGCGCCCCGCTCGGCGGGCCCGCTAGCACAGATACGCAGTATTTT. Translated, this is CASSAPLGGPASTDTQYF.